One and the same sample provided the 27 T cell receptor beta chains below, sequenced in a study of cytomegalovirus exposure and HLA in healthy donors. Primers included in the PCR were 60 Vbeta and 13 Jbeta primers. This table comes from immunoSEQ multiplex PCR, and its TCRdb copy is limited to in-frame clones, with some not included. The sample contains roughly 120,000 clones, 79% of which appear only once. Sequencing input: PBMCs. The receptors were sampled from a man aged 18 to 30 in good health and CMV-seronegative.

The gene calls are TRBV29-1 and TRBJ2-7; 8 bases are shared with TRBD1. The junction had 15 bases not matched to a gene; V was cut back by 4 bases and J by 1 base. Germline CDR1 SQVTM, CDR2 ANQGSEA. CDR3 length: 17 residues. CDR3 in DNA: TGCAGCGTTGTCCCCTCCGACAGGGGACCAGCTTCCTACGAGCAGTACGTC. It yields the protein CSVVPSDRGPASYEQYV.

The V and J genes are TRBV13 and TRBJ1-2; 7 bases are a match to TRBD1. The ends lost 2 bases at V and 0 bases at J; junction bases unmatched: 3. This CDR3 comprises 15 residues. Germline CDR1 reads PRHDT; CDR2 reads FYEKMQ (reference sequence). DNA for the CDR3: TGTGCCAGCAGCTTATGGGACAGACCTAACTATGGCTACACCTTC. Translated: CASSLWDRPNYGYTF.

The rearrangement joins TRBV6-4 to TRBJ2-1; 12 nucleotides match TRBD1. V was pared by 3 bases and J by 10 bases, with 10 bases of the junction left unmatched. The germline CDR1 and CDR2 sequences are MRHNA and SNTAGT. The CDR3 length is 16 residues. As DNA, the CDR3 is TGTGCCAGCAGTGATTGGGGACAGGGGGCGTCCAGGGAGCAGTTCTTC. Its translation: CASSDWGQGASREQFF.

The V call is TRBV28, the J call TRBJ2-7; tentatively, D is TRBD2 (6 bases). Germline loops: CDR1 MDHEN, CDR2 SYDVKM. The CDR3 loop spans 15 amino acids. V was trimmed by 5 bases and J by 1 base, leaving 15 bases between them. DNA for the CDR3: TGTGCCAGCAGTAAAACCGGGACTGAGTCCTACGAGCAGTACTTC. It specifies CASSKTGTESYEQYF.

V usage is TRBV10-3 and J usage is TRBJ2-1, with 9 bases fitting TRBD2. In germline, CDR1 is ENHRY, CDR2 SYGVKD. The CDR3 loop spans 17 amino acids. V lost 3 bases to trimming and J lost 2 bases; unmatched junction nucleotides: 8. The CDR3 spells CAISDPTLAGAYNEQFF. DNA of the CDR3: TGTGCCATCAGTGATCCGACACTAGCGGGCGCCTACAATGAGCAGTTCTTC.

The rearrangement uses TRBV5-1 and TRBJ2-1, with D possibly matching TRBD2 (5 bases). V was cut by 6 bases and J by 9 bases, with 19 bases left in between. Germline V gives CDR1 SGHRS, CDR2 YFSETQ. This CDR3 is built from 14 residues. CDR3 bases: TGCGCCAGCACACTAATTGAGGGAAACGGTGAGCAGTTCTTC. It yields the protein CASTLIEGNGEQFF.

V is TRBV27 and J is TRBJ2-3; 9 nucleotides align to TRBD2. From germline, CDR1 is MNHEY and CDR2 SMNVEV (reference sequence). Losses at the gene ends were 10 bases for V and 0 bases for J; bases not matched to a gene: 14. This CDR3 spans 17 amino acids. The CDR3 protein is CATQPAGGDSSTDTQYF. CDR3 coding DNA: TGTGCCACGCAGCCAGCGGGAGGAGACTCTAGCACAGATACGCAGTATTTT.

The chain links TRBV7-9 to TRBJ1-2; D is undetermined. This CDR3 contains 14 residues. Looked up from germline, CDR1 is SEHNR and CDR2 is FQNEAQ (reference sequence). The ends were cut back, 4 bases at V and 1 base at J, with 10 bases in the middle. This CDR3 reads CASSYDIRNYGYTF. CDR3 DNA: TGTGCCAGCAGCTATGACATACGTAACTATGGCTACACCTTC.

V usage is TRBV5-4 and J usage is TRBJ2-7; a weak D match, TRBD1 (5 bases). The V and J ends lost 4 bases and 3 bases respectively, with 20 bases between them. Germline-derived CDR1 and CDR2 are SGHNT and YYREEE (reference sequence). This CDR3 has 16 amino acids. This CDR3 is CASSGVGVSKIYEQYV. The CDR3, as DNA: TGTGCCAGCAGCGGGGTAGGGGTATCAAAGATCTACGAGCAGTACGTC.

This clone was observed a handful of times. The chain links TRBV6-5 to TRBJ2-7, with TRBD2 identical over 11 bases. The trim removed 5 bases at V and 4 bases at J, leaving 7 bases unmatched. Per the germline V gene, CDR1 is MNHEY and CDR2 is SVGAGI. CDR3 length equals 15 residues. In DNA, the CDR3 is TGTGCCAGCAGTAAGTCGACTAGCGGGAATTACGAGCAGTACGTC. Translation: CASSKSTSGNYEQYV.

The chain joins TRBV5-1 to TRBJ2-1, with 9 positions matching TRBD2. Germline V CDR1 and CDR2: SGHRS, YFSETQ. There are 18 residues in the CDR3. V shed 7 bases and J 0 bases; nucleotides not matched to a gene: 14. The CDR3 spells CASLPGLAGMSSYNEQFF. CDR3 nucleotide sequence: TGCGCCAGCCTGCCAGGGCTAGCGGGGATGAGCTCCTACAATGAGCAGTTCTTC.

The chain carries TRBV19 and TRBJ2-1; 8 positions match TRBD1. Germline loops: CDR1 LNHDA, CDR2 SQIVND (reference sequence). V trimming: 4 bases; J trimming: 3 bases; junction bases outside the gene matches: 8. This CDR3 has 16 amino acids. CDR3 in amino acids: CASSKNRGRSYNEQFF. The CDR3 DNA reads as TGTGCCAGTAGTAAAAACAGGGGGAGAAGCTACAATGAGCAGTTCTTC.

This chain uses TRBV18 with TRBJ2-7, with a possible D match to TRBD2 (5 bases). CDR3 length: 15 residues. In germline, CDR1 is KGHSH, CDR2 LQKENI. V was shortened by 8 bases and J by 4 bases, with 21 bases between the two germline ends. The CDR3 region is CASAERSGTGYEQYV. For the CDR3, the DNA is TGTGCCAGCGCTGAGAGAAGCGGCACCGGGTACGAGCAGTACGTC.

The V call is TRBV28, the J call TRBJ2-7, with 8 bases that match TRBD2. V shed 4 bases and J 2 bases; nucleotides not matched to a gene: 10. In germline, CDR1 is MDHEN, CDR2 SYDVKM. This CDR3 is built from 16 residues. The CDR3 reads CASSSTLAATTYEQYF. The CDR3 DNA reads as TGTGCCAGCAGTTCGACACTAGCGGCTACGACCTACGAGCAGTACTTC.

CDR3 amino acids: CASRSWDRGDGYTF. The CDR3 coding sequence is TGTGCCAGCAGATCCTGGGACAGGGGGGATGGCTACACCTTC. The V and J genes are TRBV6-5 and TRBJ1-2; 11 bases line up with TRBD1. CDR1 is MNHEY and CDR2 is SVGAGI in the germline V gene. The CDR3 covers 14 residues. With 6 bases clipped from V and 6 bases from J, the junction kept 6 bases outside the gene matches.

This clone appeared once. J is TRBJ1-4 and V is TRBV5-1; tentative D call: TRBD1 (5 bases). Germline lookup yields CDR1 SGHRS and CDR2 YFSETQ. Trimming took 4 bases from V and 8 from J, leaving 12 bases between them. This CDR3 spans 13 amino acids. The CDR3 loop reads CASSPEGVEKLFF. Written as DNA, the CDR3 is TGCGCCAGCAGCCCGGAAGGGGTGGAAAAACTGTTTTTT.

CDR3 sequence: CASSKPTGEGYTF. In DNA, the CDR3 is TGTGCCAGCAGCAAACCGACAGGGGAAGGCTACACCTTC. The chain recombines TRBV7-6 with TRBJ1-2; 8 bases are a match to TRBD1. CDR1 SGHVS and CDR2 FNYEAQ come from the germline V gene. V lost 5 bases to trimming and J lost 8 bases; unmatched junction nucleotides: 7. The CDR3 spans 13 residues.

The rearrangement joins TRBV19 to TRBJ2-7, with D maybe TRBD2 (5 bases). V shed 4 bases and J shed 5 bases, with 9 bases lying between them. The CDR3 consists of 12 residues. The germline CDR1 and CDR2 sequences are LNHDA and SQIVND (reference sequence). This CDR3 reads CASSNTRDEQYF. CDR3 coding DNA: TGTGCCAGTAGTAATACTAGAGACGAGCAGTACTTC.

The chain carries TRBV28 and TRBJ1-1; no definite D call. The CDR3 runs 14 residues. Trimming cost V 1 base and J 8 bases, with 14 bases left between them. Germline CDR1 reads MDHEN; CDR2 reads SYDVKM. CDR3 sequence (DNA): TGTGCCAGCAGTTTATTTCCTGGGAGGACGGAAGCTTTCTTT. Translated: CASSLFPGRTEAFF.

A note on this clone: One end of the junction varies from germline; a read error may be responsible. This chain joins TRBV29-1 and TRBJ2-5; TRBD2 matches at 8 bases. CDR1 SQVTM and CDR2 ANQGSEA come from the germline V gene. The CDR3 is 13 residues long. Here the CDR3 reads CSVESTQRGPLNF. In nucleotides, the CDR3 is TGCAGCGTTGAATCGACCCAGCGGGGGCCACTGAACTTC. Together with reference TRBV29-1 and TRBJ2-5, the CDR3 gives the full variable domain: SAVISQKPSRDICQRGTSLTIQCQVDSQVTMMFWYRQQPGQSLTLIATANQGSEATYESGFVIDKFPISRPNLTFSTLTVSNMSPEDSSIYLCSVESTQRGPLNFGPGTRLLVL.

The chain joins TRBV18 to TRBJ1-1, with D unresolved. Trimming took off 4 bases at V and 5 bases at J, with 8 bases between the two ends. This CDR3 is 12 amino acids long. CDR1 is KGHSH, CDR2 LQKENI, per germline. The CDR3 protein is CASSLTSTEAFF. Here the CDR3 DNA reads TGTGCCAGCTCACTTACTTCAACTGAAGCTTTCTTT.

V and J are TRBV11-2 and TRBJ2-2, with TRBD2 matching 8 bases. CDR3 length: 16 amino acids. In germline, CDR1 is SGHAT, CDR2 FQNNGV. The trim removed 1 base at V and 6 bases at J, leaving 7 bases unmatched. In DNA form, the CDR3 reads TGTGCCAGCAGCTTAGGCACGGGAGGGCCCGCCGGGGAGCTGTTTTTT. It codes for CASSLGTGGPAGELFF.

This sequence joins TRBV7-2 and TRBJ2-5, with D possibly being TRBD1 (6 bases). CDR1 SGHTA and CDR2 FQGNSA come from the germline V gene. This CDR3 spans 15 amino acids. V lost 6 bases and J 4 bases, leaving 18 bases between the germline ends. CDR3 sequence: CASSSTRDTRETQYF. For the CDR3, the DNA is TGTGCCAGCAGTAGCACGAGGGACACAAGAGAGACCCAGTACTTC.

This rearrangement joins TRBV5-1 to TRBJ2-7; D unclear. This CDR3 contains 13 residues. The germline V and J ends were trimmed by 6 bases and 3 bases, with 13 bases remaining between them. Germline values: CDR1 SGHRS, CDR2 YFSETQ. The CDR3 here is CASTEAPGYEQYF. DNA for the CDR3: TGCGCCAGCACGGAAGCCCCGGGCTACGAGCAGTACTTC.

The chain recombines TRBV11-2 with TRBJ1-4; maybe TRBD1 (6 bases). This CDR3 is built from 16 residues. The ends were cut back, 2 bases at V and 3 bases at J, with 13 bases in the middle. Germline CDR1 is SGHAT and CDR2 is FQNNGV. The CDR3 sequence is CASSLKGGGSNEKLFF. The CDR3 DNA sequence: TGTGCCAGCAGCTTAAAGGGGGGGGGATCTAATGAAAAACTGTTTTTT.

This chain uses TRBV4-3 with TRBJ2-1, with D possibly being TRBD1 (5 bases). Trimming shortened V by 0 bases and J by 10 bases, and 19 bases separated the two germline ends. Germline V gene sequence: CDR1 LGHNA, CDR2 YSLEER. The CDR3 consists of 16 residues. CDR3 nucleotide sequence: TGCGCCAGCAGCCAAGATCCCCAGGGAACACTTTCGGAGCAGTTCTTC. It specifies CASSQDPQGTLSEQFF.

The chain joins TRBV6-5 to TRBJ2-1; 9 bases are shared with TRBD1. The CDR3 runs 15 residues. In germline, CDR1 is MNHEY, CDR2 SVGAGI. The V and J ends lost 6 bases and 2 bases, in that order; junction bases with no gene match: 5. CDR3 in DNA: TGTGCCAGCAGCATGACAGGGGGAGCCTACAATGAGCAGTTCTTC. This sequence encodes CASSMTGGAYNEQFF.